One sample yielded the 32 T cell receptor beta chains listed below, sequenced in a study of T cells in Graves' hyperthyroidism and ophthalmopathy. The investigators amplified TCR beta CDR3 regions from RNA transcripts. First-round RT-PCR with HTBI primers amplified the TCR CDR3 region. A single record per CDR3 protein comes from TCRdb applying MiXCR to the multiplex PCR reads. The sample holds some 720,000 distinct CDR3 sequences; roughly 15% are singletons and the top ten take roughly 8%. What was sequenced was blood. Receptors originate from a man in his late teens or twenties with Graves' hyperthyroidism.

A few counts support this clonotype. This chain joins TRBV19 and TRBJ2-6, with a weak D call TRBD2 (5 bases). Trimming stripped 10 bases from V and 4 bases from J, with 17 bases between. Germline V gene data show CDR1 as LNHDA and CDR2 as SQIVND (reference sequence). CDR3 length: 15 residues. CDR3 sequence: CATSIKTGGANVLTF. In DNA form, the CDR3 reads TGTGCCACCTCGATAAAAACGGGGGGGGCCAACGTCCTGACTTTC.

This chain uses TRBV6-5 with TRBJ1-1; D gene ambiguous. CDR3 length: 13 residues. The V and J ends lost 2 bases and 6 bases respectively, with 10 bases between them. The germline gives CDR1 MNHEY, CDR2 SVGAGI. The CDR3 sequence: CASSYTAWAEAFF. CDR3 in DNA: TGTGCCAGCAGTTACACGGCCTGGGCTGAAGCTTTCTTT.

This clonotype came up a few times. The chain is built from TRBV5-1 and TRBJ2-3, with D unresolved. V lost 5 bases and J lost 1, with 17 bases in between. CDR3 length: 16 residues. Germline assignment: CDR1 SGHRS and CDR2 YFSETQ. CDR3 residues: CASSPRNRRGTDTQYF. In nucleotides, the CDR3 is TGCGCCAGCAGTCCCCGGAACAGAAGGGGCACAGATACGCAGTATTTT.

This clonotype was seen only a few times. This chain links TRBV6-2 or TRBV6-3 with TRBJ2-2; D perhaps matches TRBD2 (5 bases). The CDR3 extends over 14 amino acids. CDR1 is MNHEY, CDR2 SVGEGT, per germline. V shed 8 bases and J shed 5 bases, with 15 bases lying between them. The CDR3 nucleotides read TGTGCCAGCTTACCCCCGGGCGGGACCGGGGAGCTGTTTTTT. It translates to CASLPPGGTGELFF.

This clonotype was seen a handful of times. The chain employs TRBV5-1 and TRBJ2-5; 10 bases line up with TRBD1. The junction had 9 bases not matched to a gene; V was cut back by 4 bases and J by 3 bases. CDR3 length: 16 residues. Germline V CDR1 and CDR2: SGHRS, YFSETQ. CDR3 sequence: CASSMRQGAIEETQYF. The CDR3 DNA is TGCGCCAGCAGCATGAGACAGGGGGCAATAGAAGAGACCCAGTACTTC.

This clonotype occurred many times. V gene TRBV20-1 combines with J gene TRBJ2-3, with D possibly being TRBD2 (6 bases). This CDR3 spans 15 amino acids. Trimming took off 3 bases at V and 1 base at J, with 14 bases between the two ends. Per germline, CDR1 DFQATT and CDR2 SNEGSKA (reference sequence). CDR3 bases: TGCAGTGCTAGTCTCAACGGGAGAGGCACAGATACGCAGTATTTT. This translates into CSASLNGRGTDTQYF.

In the case of this clonotype: An end of the junction differs from the germline gene, which may be a read error. The CDR3 nucleotides read TGTGCCTGGAGTGTAGACGGCGGGGGCACCGGGGGGCTGTTTTTT. This translates into CAWSVDGGGTGGLFF. The chain employs TRBV30 and TRBJ2-2, with a tentative D call TRBD2 (7 bases). Germline V gene lookup returns CDR1 GTSNPN and CDR2 SVGIG (reference sequence). This CDR3 contains 15 residues. Supplemented by reference TRBV30 and TRBJ2-2, the full variable domain reads SQTIHQWPATLVQPVGSPLSLECTVEGTSNPNLYWYRQAAGRGLQLLFYSVGIGQISSEVPQNLSASRPQDRQFILSSKKLLLSDSGFYLCAWSVDGGGTGGLFFGEGSRLTVL.

This rearrangement joins TRBV30 to TRBJ2-1, with TRBD2 identical over 8 bases. The CDR3 length is 14 residues. From germline, CDR1 is GTSNPN and CDR2 SVGIG (reference sequence). The ends lost 1 base at V and 4 bases at J; junction bases unmatched: 3. The CDR3 reads CAWSELAGYNEQFF. CDR3 nucleotide sequence: TGTGCCTGGAGTGAATTAGCGGGGTACAATGAGCAGTTCTTC.

This clonotype was observed at least ten times. The V and J genes are TRBV18 and TRBJ2-7; 7 bases line up with TRBD2. Per the germline V gene, CDR1 is KGHSH and CDR2 is LQKENI. The CDR3 is 17 amino acids. V lost 3 bases and J lost 5; bases outside the gene matches: 16. The CDR3 loop is CASSPLGAGDWLDEQYF. In nucleotides, the CDR3 is TGTGCCAGCTCACCTCTAGGGGCGGGAGACTGGCTAGACGAGCAGTACTTC.

The sample holds many counts of this clonotype. This chain connects TRBV29-1 to TRBJ2-1, with 9 nucleotides matching TRBD2. There are 13 residues in the CDR3. Germline V gene sequence: CDR1 SQVTM, CDR2 ANQGSEA. The V gene end was trimmed by 1 base and the J gene end by 13 bases; junction bases not matched to a gene: 8. As DNA, the CDR3 is TGCAGCGTTGAAGGGGAGCGGGGGACTAGCCAGTTCTTC. Translated, it gives CSVEGERGTSQFF.

This clonotype was seen more than once but under ten times. The V and J genes are TRBV11-3 and TRBJ2-2, with D tentatively TRBD2 (6 bases). Germline V gene data show CDR1 as SGHNT and CDR2 as YENEEA. V was cut by 5 bases and J by 3 bases, with 13 bases left in between. The CDR3 runs 15 residues. The CDR3 reads CASSKGTFHTGELFF. CDR3 in DNA: TGTGCCAGCAGCAAAGGGACTTTCCACACCGGGGAGCTGTTTTTT.

The V and J genes are TRBV12-3 or TRBV12-4 and TRBJ2-2; maybe TRBD1 (5 bases). V shed 6 bases and J shed 2 bases, with 10 bases lying between them. This CDR3 has 14 residues. The CDR3 coding sequence is TGTGCCAGCAGGACAGATCCAAACACCGGGGAGCTGTTTTTT. Amino acids: CASRTDPNTGELFF.

The rearrangement joins TRBV27 to TRBJ1-3; perhaps TRBD1 as D (6 bases). Per germline, CDR1 MNHEY and CDR2 SMNVEV (reference sequence). The CDR3 has 14 residues. Trimming removed 6 bases at V and 8 bases at J, with 17 bases between. CDR3 protein: CASSLRGAWDTIYF. Written as DNA, the CDR3 is TGTGCCAGCAGCCTTCGGGGGGCGTGGGACACCATATATTTT.

The V and J genes are TRBV25-1 and TRBJ2-3; TRBD2 aligns across 11 bases. The CDR3 runs 17 residues. Germline CDR1 is MGHDK and CDR2 is SYGVNS. The V and J ends lost 1 base and 1 base, in that order; junction bases with no gene match: 4. The CDR3 region is CASSECGLAGGTDTQYF. As DNA, the CDR3 is TGTGCCAGCAGTGAATGCGGACTAGCGGGTGGCACAGATACGCAGTATTTT.

With regard to this clonotype: A much larger clone lies a single base off, so this may be a read error. The CDR3 protein is CACSPWGTGVQETQYF. Written as DNA, the CDR3 is TGTGCCTGCAGCCCTTGGGGGACAGGGGTGCAGGAGACCCAGTACTTC. J is TRBJ2-5 and V is TRBV27; TRBD1 matches at 10 bases. The CDR3 loop spans 16 amino acids. Per germline, CDR1 MNHEY and CDR2 SMNVEV (reference sequence).

This clonotype was detected many times. The chain uses TRBV7-9 and TRBJ2-1; D is perhaps TRBD2 (5 bases). This CDR3 region has 16 residues. Germline CDR1 and CDR2: SEHNR and FQNEAQ (reference sequence). V gave up 4 bases and J gave up 5 bases, with 18 bases separating them. CDR3 sequence reads: CASSSMRGGPHNEQFF. The DNA for the CDR3 is TGTGCCAGCAGCTCCATGAGAGGCGGGCCGCACAATGAGCAGTTCTTC.

This clonotype was picked up many times. The DNA for the CDR3 is TGTGCCAGCTCACCTAGGGGACAGGGGGGGAATCAGCCCCAGCATTTT. This gives the protein CASSPRGQGGNQPQHF. V and J are TRBV18 and TRBJ1-5; 11 bases match TRBD1. Trimming removed 3 bases from V and 4 bases from J; junction bases left unmatched: 5. The CDR3 consists of 16 residues. In germline, CDR1 is KGHSH, CDR2 LQKENI.

The sample holds many counts of this clonotype. The gene calls are TRBV12-3 or TRBV12-4 and TRBJ2-2; D possibly corresponds to TRBD2 (5 bases). The CDR3 length is 15 residues. Trimming took off 3 bases at V and 5 bases at J, with 13 bases between the two ends. The DNA for the CDR3 is TGTGCCAGCAGTTTTCGAGGGAGTAGGACCGGGGAGCTGTTTTTT. Translation gives CASSFRGSRTGELFF.

This clonotype was seen a handful of times. This rearrangement joins TRBV30 to TRBJ2-7; TRBD2 aligns across 11 bases. Germline V gene data show CDR1 as GTSNPN and CDR2 as SVGIG (reference sequence). V was pared by 0 bases and J by 6 bases, with 7 bases of the junction left unmatched. The CDR3 covers 15 residues. CDR3 amino acids: CAWSVPGTSGSEQYF. CDR3 DNA sequence: TGTGCCTGGAGTGTCCCCGGGACTAGCGGAAGCGAGCAGTACTTC.

The chain employs TRBV6-1 and TRBJ2-2; TRBD1 or TRBD2 may be the D gene (6 bases each). This CDR3 is 15 amino acids long. CDR1 and CDR2 from the germline V gene are MNHNS and SASEGT. Trimming stripped 6 bases from V and 4 bases from J, with 15 bases between. This CDR3 reads CASRFQPGATGELFF. The DNA of the CDR3 is TGTGCCAGCAGATTTCAACCGGGGGCCACCGGGGAGCTGTTTTTT.

The genes are TRBV5-5 and TRBJ2-1; tentatively, D is TRBD1 (6 bases). CDR3 size: 15 residues. Germline assignment: CDR1 SGHKS and CDR2 YYEKEE (reference sequence). Trimming took off 3 bases at V and 4 bases at J, with 14 bases between the two ends. CDR3 loop: CASSSGTQVYNEQFF. The CDR3 nucleotides read TGTGCCAGCAGCTCCGGGACACAGGTATACAATGAGCAGTTCTTC.

This clonotype was observed many times. The chain has TRBV28 and TRBJ2-7; TRBD1 matches 8 bases. CDR1 is MDHEN and CDR2 is SYDVKM in the germline V gene. Trimming cost V 5 bases and J 4 bases; bases outside gene matches: 7. The CDR3 contains 14 residues. The CDR3 region is CASSPADRAYEQYF. In nucleotides, the CDR3 is TGTGCCAGCAGTCCCGCGGACAGGGCGTACGAGCAGTACTTC.

This clonotype was observed a handful of times. The chain is built from TRBV6-1 and TRBJ2-2, with D possibly TRBD1 on 7 matching bases. V was clipped by 6 bases and J by 7 bases, with 12 bases between them. The germline gives CDR1 MNHNS, CDR2 SASEGT. The CDR3 consists of 13 residues. Here the CDR3 reads CASRHRGGGELFF. The CDR3 DNA reads TGTGCCAGCAGGCACAGGGGAGGCGGGGAGCTGTTTTTT.

In this sample, this clonotype turned up a few times. This rearrangement joins TRBV24-1 to TRBJ2-3, with 11 nucleotides matching TRBD2. The CDR3 runs to 17 residues. Germline CDR1 KGHDR, CDR2 SFDVKD. V shed 9 bases and J 3 bases; nucleotides not matched to a gene: 13. Written as DNA, the CDR3 is TGTGCCACCGGAGCGGTAGCGGGAGGGCCAACGACAGATACGCAGTATTTT. The encoded protein is CATGAVAGGPTTDTQYF.

The chain has TRBV28 and TRBJ2-5; 7 bases line up with TRBD2. The CDR3 has 15 amino acids. With 3 bases clipped from V and 4 bases from J, the junction kept 8 bases outside the gene matches. CDR1 is MDHEN, CDR2 SYDVKM, per germline. DNA for the CDR3: TGTGCCAGCAGTTTGTACGGGGGGACGGGAGAGACCCAGTACTTC. This gives the protein CASSLYGGTGETQYF.

This rearrangement joins TRBV2 to TRBJ1-6; D is ambiguous. This CDR3 has 16 residues. The ends were cut back, 6 bases at V and 0 bases at J, with 12 bases in the middle. CDR1 is SNHLY, CDR2 FYNNEI, per germline. The DNA for the CDR3 is TGTGCCAGCAGAGGGATGAGAAGCTCCTATAATTCACCCCTCCACTTT. Translation: CASRGMRSSYNSPLHF.

The V and J genes are TRBV20-1 and TRBJ2-1, with 9 nucleotides matching TRBD2. This CDR3 contains 15 residues. Germline V gives CDR1 DFQATT, CDR2 SNEGSKA (reference sequence). Trimming removed 0 bases from V and 4 bases from J; junction bases left unmatched: 4. CDR3 DNA: TGCAGTGCTAGAGAGGCTAGCGGGATATACAATGAGCAGTTCTTC. Translated, it gives CSAREASGIYNEQFF.

This clonotype has ten or more counts. V gene TRBV11-3 combines with J gene TRBJ2-1; TRBD2 aligns across 9 bases. Germline V CDR1 and CDR2: SGHNT, YENEEA. This CDR3 contains 16 residues. V dropped 1 base and J dropped 4; count of bases not matched to a gene: 5. The CDR3 nucleotides are TGTGCCAGCAGCTTAGGGGGGACTAGCCCTTACAATGAGCAGTTCTTC. Encoded protein: CASSLGGTSPYNEQFF.

This clonotype was seen a handful of times. The chain links TRBV27 to TRBJ1-6; D is perhaps TRBD1 (6 bases). This CDR3 has 15 amino acids. The V end was cut by 5 bases, the J end by 5 bases, with 13 bases between. From germline, CDR1 is MNHEY and CDR2 SMNVEV (reference sequence). The CDR3 sequence is CASSRFGQNNSPLHF. The CDR3 nucleotides are TGTGCCAGCAGTAGGTTTGGACAGAATAATTCACCCCTCCACTTT.

There are many counts of this clonotype. This sequence joins TRBV28 and TRBJ2-7; 9 nucleotides line up with TRBD1. From germline, CDR1 is MDHEN and CDR2 SYDVKM. The CDR3 is 13 amino acids. With V trimmed by 5 bases and J by 9 bases, 8 bases remained unmatched. CDR3 DNA sequence: TGTGCCAGCAGTATCGGACAGGGGATGGGGCAGTACTTC. As protein: CASSIGQGMGQYF.

There are many counts of this clonotype. V usage is TRBV6-1 and J usage is TRBJ2-5, with D perhaps matching TRBD2 (5 bases). Trimming removed 6 bases at V and 2 bases at J, with 7 bases between. Germline lookup yields CDR1 MNHNS and CDR2 SASEGT. The CDR3 consists of 12 residues. The CDR3: CASRSGQETQYF. The DNA for the CDR3 is TGTGCCAGCAGGAGCGGACAAGAGACCCAGTACTTC.

This clonotype was found a few times. This chain uses TRBV6-1 with TRBJ2-7, with D perhaps being TRBD1 or TRBD2 (5 bases each). CDR3 length: 15 amino acids. Germline V lookup: CDR1 MNHNS, CDR2 SASEGT. V lost 5 bases, J lost 2 bases, and 16 bases lay in between. DNA of the CDR3: TGTGCCAGCAGTTCAGGGTTCGGGGCCGCCTACGAGCAGTACTTC. It translates to CASSSGFGAAYEQYF.